This T cell receptor beta chain is from a study of CD8 T cells in Susac syndrome. The V end lost 7 bases, the J end lost 3 bases, and 25 bases lay between the germline ends. The length of the CDR3 is 17 residues. With random hexamers, 0.5 to 1 ug RNA was reverse transcribed. TCR beta CDR3 was amplified by immunoSEQ multiplex PCR. This amplification extended across 54 Vbeta and 13 Jbeta segments. TCRdb re-called the immunoSEQ multiplex PCR reads with MiXCR, one entry per CDR3 protein. The table includes 150,000 to 200,000 distinct CDR3 sequences, roughly 95% detected once. Sequencing of TCR beta covered CD8+ and CD4+ T cells obtained from blood.

Source material: CD4+ T cells from PBMCs. This chain uses TRBV12-3 or TRBV12-4 with TRBJ2-7; D gene ambiguous. This sequence was found in a human donor with multiple sclerosis. The CDR3 region has the DNA TGTGCCAGCACCCAAGGGCCAACTGTCAGCGTTAGCTACGAGCAGTACTTC. It encodes CASTQGPTVSVSYEQYF.